This TCR beta chain is from a study of T cell responses to AZD1222 COVID-19 vaccine. The count of this clone is one. The antigen is not known. Germline V CDR1 and CDR2: SGHTA, FQGTGA. The CDR3 sequence is 20 residues long. Germline trimming cut 2 bases from V and 3 bases from J; bases unmatched to any gene: 19. Overall study findings and caveats: A reported finding is that nearly half of spike-specific TCRs target unmutated variant regions. Only after the peak T cell response were repertoires sampled.

Clones were read by immunoSEQ multiplex PCR, and TCRdb kept only the in-frame ones, dropping some. The data show just over 150,000 clones, over 75% seen once. The chain couples TRBV7-3 to TRBJ2-3; 8 bases are a match to TRBD2. The specimen comprised peripheral blood, sampled on day 0 of AZD1222 vaccination. This receptor was taken from an adult in good health. CDR3 loop: CASSLAISREGRIGTDTQYF. The CDR3 bases are TGTGCCAGCAGCTTAGCCATCTCTCGGGAGGGCCGAATAGGGACAGATACGCAGTATTTT.